The subject of this entry is one TCR beta chain. Its antigen is as yet unknown. Measured with immunoSEQ multiplex PCR; TCRdb has only the in-frame clones, and not every one. Of over 95,000 clones in the sample, roughly 90% were seen once. Patients had blood sampled at baseline and again on cycle 4 day 1 and cycle 7 day 1. The sample originates from a study of OX40 agonist ivuxolimab in advanced cancers. Broader study findings: Some nonresponders also had low normalized T-cell clonal expansion. Among the lowest peripheral clonal expansion occurred in 0.1-3.0 mg/kg partial responders.

Germline loops: CDR1 KGHSH, CDR2 LQKENI. The CDR3 sequence is 15 residues long. The receptor's source is an adult with an advanced solid tumor such as melanoma, head and neck, liver or kidney cancer. The starting material was CD4+ or CD8+ T cells sorted from blood, obtained in a trial of the OX40 agonist ivuxolimab. V usage is TRBV18 and J usage is TRBJ2-5; D may correspond to TRBD1 or TRBD2 (5 bases each). The J call may not be correct, given that the DNA end is closer to TRBJ2-7. DNA of the CDR3: TGTGCCAGCTCACCCACCGAGGTCGGGACCCACGAGCAGTACTTC. This gives the protein CASSPTEVGTHEQYF.